A selection of T cell receptor beta chains follows, all from one sample in a study of T cell responses to AZD1222 COVID-19 vaccine. Assay used: immunoSEQ multiplex PCR; TCRdb lists only in-frame clones, some missing. This table has tens of thousands of clones, nearly 90% appearing once. The material sequenced was peripheral blood, taken on day 0 of MenACWY control vaccination. The receptors were gathered from an adult in good health. CDR3s include the opening cysteine and the closing phenylalanine or tryptophan. The order of the fields is CDR3 DNA, CDR3 protein, clone size, V gene, J gene, D gene. The D gene is left open where the match is weak. Not all rows give a size; the values are once, few, many and, for expanded clones, a class.

TGTGCCAGTAGCCTAGGGCAAGGCCACCAAGAGACCCAGTACTTC	CASSLGQGHQETQYF	-	TRBV19	TRBJ2-5	-
TGCGCCAGCAGCTCTGTCCCCAGGGGGCGATTTTGGCGAGAAAATTCACCCCTCCACTTT	CASSSVPRGRFWRENSPLHF	-	TRBV5-1	TRBJ1-6	TRBD1
TGTGCTAGTGGTTTGGTACTGGGACCATCCATGAACACTGAAGCTTTCTTT	CASGLVLGPSMNTEAFF	-	TRBV12-5	TRBJ1-1	-
TGTGCCAGCAGATGGGAATCCTCACCCCTCCACTTT	CASRWESSPLHF	-	TRBV5-5	TRBJ1-6	-
TGTGCCAGCAGCTTATGGGACAGGGTATCCAATGAGCAGTTCTTC	CASSLWDRVSNEQFF	-	TRBV9	TRBJ2-1	TRBD1
TGTGCCAGCAGCACAGGAGGACGGGCTACGCAGTATTTT	CASSTGGRATQYF	-	TRBV6-5	TRBJ2-3	-
TGTGCCAGCAGCATCTATTACGATAGTGAGCAGTTCTTC	CASSIYYDSEQFF	-	TRBV21-1	TRBJ2-1	-
TGTGCCAGCACCCGGGGACTAGCTGGCAGGGAGACCCAGTACTTC	CASTRGLAGRETQYF	-	TRBV9	TRBJ2-5	TRBD2
TGTGCCAGCAGTGTCGAAATAGGCGCCTACACCTTC	CASSVEIGAYTF	-	TRBV5-4	TRBJ1-2	-
TGTGCCAGCAGCGTAGCTGAACTAGCGGGGGGGATGGATACGCAGTATTTT	CASSVAELAGGMDTQYF	few	TRBV9	TRBJ2-3	TRBD2
TGTGCCAGCAGCGTAACGGGGGGTCTCTACAATGAGCAGTTCTTC	CASSVTGGLYNEQFF	-	TRBV9	TRBJ2-1	TRBD2
TGTGCCAGCAGCAAGGGACAGGGGTGGAGTGGCTACACCTTC	CASSKGQGWSGYTF	-	TRBV6-2/TRBV6-3	TRBJ1-2	TRBD1
TGTGCCAGCAGTACCGGGACCTACGAGCAGTACTTC	CASSTGTYEQYF	-	TRBV6-5	TRBJ2-7	-
TGCGCCAGCAGCCAAGATCGCCACTCTGGAAACACCATATATTTT	CASSQDRHSGNTIYF	once	TRBV4-3	TRBJ1-3	-
TGCAGCGCAAGAGACAGGGGGCAAAACGAGCAGTACTTC	CSARDRGQNEQYF	-	TRBV29-1	TRBJ2-7	TRBD1
TGTGCCAGCAGCTTAATCCAGTCCTACGAGCAGTACTTC	CASSLIQSYEQYF	medium-sized	TRBV7-2	TRBJ2-7	-
TGCGCCAGCCGCGGAAGCTCCTATAATTCACCCCTCCACTTT	CASRGSSYNSPLHF	few	TRBV23-1	TRBJ1-6	-
TGTGCCAGCAGCCGGACCGGGGGGGCCAACACCGGGGAGCTGTTTTTT	CASSRTGGANTGELFF	-	TRBV7-9	TRBJ2-2	TRBD2
TGTGCCATCAGTGACCAAGCGGGGGCGGTGTACGAGCAGTACTTC	CAISDQAGAVYEQYF	-	TRBV10-3	TRBJ2-7	TRBD2
TGTGCCAGCTCCACAAGGGGGGACCTGGATACGCAGTATTTT	CASSTRGDLDTQYF	-	TRBV18	TRBJ2-3	-
TGTGCCTGGAGAGAGGGACTAGCGGAGTCCAATGAGCAGTTCTTC	CAWREGLAESNEQFF	-	TRBV30	TRBJ2-1	TRBD2
TGTGCCAGTAGTATAGGCTACACTGAAGCTTTCTTT	CASSIGYTEAFF	-	TRBV19	TRBJ1-1	-
TGTGCCAGCAGCTTAGCCGGGACAGGGGGCAAAGTGGTCGGGGAGCTGTTTTTT	CASSLAGTGGKVVGELFF	-	TRBV7-9	TRBJ2-2	TRBD1
TGCAGTGCTAGTTCGGGGGGAGCTGGAAACACCATATATTTT	CSASSGGAGNTIYF	few	TRBV20-1	TRBJ1-3	-
TGCGCCAGCAGCCAAGGGGACAGGGGACCCTACGAGCAGTACTTC	CASSQGDRGPYEQYF	-	TRBV4-3	TRBJ2-7	TRBD1
TGTGCCAGCAGCATGGGACAGGGGCCCAATGAGCAGTTCTTC	CASSMGQGPNEQFF	-	TRBV2	TRBJ2-1	TRBD1
TGTGCTAGTGGTCCCCTGGGGGGCGGGGGAAATCAGCCCCAGCATTTT	CASGPLGGGGNQPQHF	-	TRBV12-5	TRBJ1-5	-
TGTGCCAGCAGCGCCAAGGGACAGGGGAACACTGAAGCTTTCTTT	CASSAKGQGNTEAFF	-	TRBV9	TRBJ1-1	TRBD1
TGTGCCAGTAGTATAGGATCCACGGATACGCAGTATTTT	CASSIGSTDTQYF	-	TRBV19	TRBJ2-3	-
TGTGCCAGCAGCTCAGAATTGGGCAATGAGCAGTTCTTC	CASSSELGNEQFF	-	TRBV7-7	TRBJ2-1	-
TGTGCCAGCAGTTCCCAGGCTCCTCAGCCCCAGCATTTT	CASSSQAPQPQHF	-	TRBV6-2/TRBV6-3	TRBJ1-5	-
TGTGCCAGCAGTCAGGGTATGAACACTGAAGCTTTCTTT	CASSQGMNTEAFF	-	TRBV6-2/TRBV6-3	TRBJ1-1	-
TGTGCCAGCAGCTTAGATCGGTGGGGAGGGCCTGCCAGCTATGGCTACACCTTC	CASSLDRWGGPASYGYTF	-	TRBV11-2	TRBJ1-2	-
TGTGCCAGTAGTAGGAGACAGGGAGATAGCTACACCTTC	CASSRRQGDSYTF	-	TRBV19	TRBJ1-2	TRBD1
TGTGCCAGCAGTTATTCGGGACCGACTTCCAACTATGGCTACACCTTC	CASSYSGPTSNYGYTF	-	TRBV6-5	TRBJ1-2	-
TGTGCCAGCAGCCCTTTCTCCGCCCCGACTAGCGGCACCGGGGAGCTGTTTTTT	CASSPFSAPTSGTGELFF	-	TRBV7-9	TRBJ2-2	TRBD2
TGTGCCAGCAGTAGACAGGGGGCTAAAGAGACCCAGTACTTC	CASSRQGAKETQYF	-	TRBV27	TRBJ2-5	TRBD1
TGTGCCAGCAGCTCGGACAGGTTGCGCTACACCTTC	CASSSDRLRYTF	few	TRBV7-3	TRBJ1-2	TRBD1
TGTGCCAGCAGTCGTACAGGGTTCGATGGCTACACCTTC	CASSRTGFDGYTF	-	TRBV27	TRBJ1-2	-
TGCGCCAGCAGCTCTGGTGGTTGGGGAGGGACAGGAAACTATGGCTACACCTTC	CASSSGGWGGTGNYGYTF	-	TRBV5-1	TRBJ1-2	TRBD1